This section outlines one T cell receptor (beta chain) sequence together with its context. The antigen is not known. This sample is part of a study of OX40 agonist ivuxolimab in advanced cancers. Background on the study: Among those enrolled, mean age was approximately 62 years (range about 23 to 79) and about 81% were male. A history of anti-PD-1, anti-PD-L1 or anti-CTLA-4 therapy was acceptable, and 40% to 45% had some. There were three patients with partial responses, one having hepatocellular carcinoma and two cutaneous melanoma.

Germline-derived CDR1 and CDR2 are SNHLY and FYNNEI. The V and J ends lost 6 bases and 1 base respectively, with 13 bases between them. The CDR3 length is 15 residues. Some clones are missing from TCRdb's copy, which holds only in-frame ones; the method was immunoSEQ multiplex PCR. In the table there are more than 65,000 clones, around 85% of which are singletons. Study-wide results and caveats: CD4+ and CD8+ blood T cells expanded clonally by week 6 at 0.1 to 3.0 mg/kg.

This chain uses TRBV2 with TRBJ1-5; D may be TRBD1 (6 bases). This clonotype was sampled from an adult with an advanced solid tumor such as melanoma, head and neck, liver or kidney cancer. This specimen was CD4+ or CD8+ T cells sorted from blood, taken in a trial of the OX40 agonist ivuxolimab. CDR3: CASRDGGGSNQPQHF. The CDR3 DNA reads TGTGCCAGCAGAGACGGAGGGGGAAGCAATCAGCCCCAGCATTTT.